This entry lists 17 T cell receptor beta chains sequenced from one sample in a study of blood T cell repertoires in COVID-19. Sequencing used immunoSEQ multiplex PCR; TCRdb keeps in-frame clones, though not all of them. The profile covers roughly 300,000 clones, with approximately 90% appearing a single time and around 1.1% taken by the ten largest. The sequencing sample was made of PBMCs or T cells enriched from blood (not recorded which). The receptor source for this set is a woman under 40 who had recovered from COVID-19.

This rearrangement joins TRBV28 to TRBJ2-6; D is ambiguous. V shed 11 bases and J shed 0 bases, with 17 bases lying between them. The V gene's germline CDR1 is MDHEN and CDR2 SYDVKM. This CDR3 region has 16 residues. The CDR3 nucleotides read TGTGCCCTAGGATCTGGCGGTAACTCTGGGGCCAACGTCCTGACTTTC. Amino acids: CALGSGGNSGANVLTF. Supplemented by reference TRBV28 and TRBJ2-6, the full variable domain reads DVKVTQSSRYLVKRTGEKVFLECVQDMDHENMFWYRQDPGLGLRLIYFSYDVKMKEKGDIPEGYSVSREKKERFSLILESASTNQTSMYLCALGSGGNSGANVLTFGAGSRLTVL.

The genes are TRBV11-2 and TRBJ2-7; D possibly corresponds to TRBD2 (6 bases). The V end lost 4 bases, the J end lost 5 bases, and 24 bases lay between the germline ends. CDR3 length: 17 amino acids. In germline, CDR1 is SGHAT, CDR2 FQNNGV. Here the CDR3 reads CASSSGLMLRGFHEQYF. DNA for the CDR3: TGTGCCAGCAGCTCTGGGCTTATGTTGCGGGGTTTCCACGAGCAGTACTTC.

The CDR3, as DNA: TGTGCCAGCAGTTTCCTGGGGCCCACTGAAGCTTTCTTT. Amino acids: CASSFLGPTEAFF. V is TRBV12-3 or TRBV12-4 and J is TRBJ1-1; TRBD1 is a possible D gene (5 bases). The V end lost 3 bases, the J end lost 4 bases, and 9 bases lay between the germline ends. There are 13 residues in the CDR3.

The rearrangement joins TRBV28 to TRBJ1-3, with TRBD1 identical over 7 bases. The germline CDR1 and CDR2 sequences are MDHEN and SYDVKM. After removal of 4 bases from V and 0 bases from J, the junction contained 3 bases not matched to a gene. The CDR3 has 15 residues. CDR3 loop: CASSWDRASGNTIYF. DNA for the CDR3: TGTGCCAGCAGTTGGGACAGAGCCTCTGGAAACACCATATATTTT.

The chain employs TRBV2 and TRBJ2-3, with 12 nucleotides matching TRBD2. Germline lookup yields CDR1 SNHLY and CDR2 FYNNEI. This CDR3 is built from 15 residues. V was clipped by 8 bases and J by 2 bases; unmatched bases: 5. The CDR3 sequence: CASVGLAGITDTQYF. DNA for the CDR3: TGTGCCAGCGTTGGACTAGCGGGAATCACAGATACGCAGTATTTT.

The chain carries TRBV7-2 and TRBJ2-1; 9 bases are a match to TRBD2. Per the germline V gene, CDR1 is SGHTA and CDR2 is FQGNSA. CDR3 length: 16 residues. J was trimmed by 4 bases and V by 5 bases; bases with no gene match: 9. The CDR3 DNA sequence: TGTGCCAGCAGCACCCATAGCGGGAGTGTTTACAATGAGCAGTTCTTC. Translated, it gives CASSTHSGSVYNEQFF. The full variable domain, completed using reference TRBV7-2 and TRBJ2-1, is GAGVSQSPSNKVTEKGKDVELRCDPISGHTALYWYRQSLGQGLEFLIYFQGNSAPDKSGLPSDRFSAERTGGSVSTLTIQRTQQEDSAVYLCASSTHSGSVYNEQFFGPGTRLTVL.

J is TRBJ2-3 and V is TRBV7-2; perhaps TRBD2 as D (6 bases). Trimming removed 4 bases from V and 5 bases from J, with 28 bases in between. This CDR3 has 19 amino acids. In germline, CDR1 is SGHTA, CDR2 FQGNSA. The CDR3 loop is CASSYLGLSGIGRIDTQYF. The CDR3 nucleotides read TGTGCCAGCAGCTATTTGGGCTTGAGCGGTATAGGGAGGATAGATACGCAGTATTTT.

V gene TRBV3-1 (or the pseudogene TRBV3-2) combines with J gene TRBJ2-1; 10 bases line up with TRBD2. Germline CDR1 LGHDT, CDR2 YNNKEL (reference sequence). The CDR3 is made up of 18 amino acids. J lost 0 bases, V lost 8 bases, and 13 bases had no gene match. For the CDR3, the DNA is TGTGCCAGCGCTGAGGCTAGCGGGAGTCGGTACTCCTACAATGAGCAGTTCTTC. This sequence encodes CASAEASGSRYSYNEQFF.

The chain carries TRBV6-5 and TRBJ2-1, with 10 bases that match TRBD1. The germline V gene has CDR1 MNHEY and CDR2 SVGAGI. The CDR3 is 15 residues long. With 4 bases clipped from V and 4 bases from J, the junction kept 4 bases outside the gene matches. The CDR3 protein is CASSSGQGLYNEQFF. The CDR3 DNA sequence: TGTGCCAGCAGTTCGGGACAGGGGCTATACAATGAGCAGTTCTTC.

This chain joins TRBV24-1 and TRBJ2-1; D not resolved. V lost 9 bases, J lost 7 bases, and 9 bases lay in between. This CDR3 is 11 amino acids long. CDR1 and CDR2 from the germline V gene are KGHDR and SFDVKD. CDR3 region: CATRHGNEQFF. DNA of the CDR3: TGTGCCACCCGGCACGGGAATGAGCAGTTCTTC.

The chain recombines TRBV28 with TRBJ1-1; TRBD1 might be the D (6 bases). In germline, CDR1 is MDHEN, CDR2 SYDVKM. V lost 1 base, J lost 10 bases, and 16 bases lay in between. CDR3 length: 14 residues. The CDR3 coding sequence is TGTGCCAGCAGTTTATCCGGGACACCCGAAGTAGCTTTCTTT. It codes for CASSLSGTPEVAFF.

The chain joins TRBV27 to TRBJ1-1, with 7 nucleotides matching TRBD1. The CDR3 loop spans 15 amino acids. Germline V gene data show CDR1 as MNHEY and CDR2 as SMNVEV (reference sequence). Trimming cost V 5 bases and J 1 base; bases outside gene matches: 7. In DNA form, the CDR3 reads TGTGCCAGCAGTCCCAGGACAGGCCGGAACACTGAAGCTTTCTTT. It is translated as CASSPRTGRNTEAFF.

This chain links TRBV29-1 with TRBJ2-1; D might be TRBD1 (5 bases). This CDR3 is 12 amino acids long. The germline CDR1 and CDR2 sequences are SQVTM and ANQGSEA. V lost 0 bases to trimming and J lost 10 bases, with 10 bases between them. CDR3 bases: TGCAGCGTTGAAGATACCAGGACAGAGCAGTTCTTC. Amino acid sequence: CSVEDTRTEQFF.

The chain carries TRBV6-5 and TRBJ1-4, with 7 bases lining up with TRBD1. Germline CDR1 is MNHEY and CDR2 is SVGAGI. CDR3 length: 15 amino acids. Trimming took 0 bases from V and 8 from J; bases not matched to a gene: 6. The CDR3 nucleotides read TGTGCCAGCAGTTACTCTCGCAGGGGGAGGGAAAAACTGTTTTTT. Its protein is CASSYSRRGREKLFF.

In the case of this clone: One end of the junction is discordant with germline, which a read error may explain. This chain links TRBV2 with TRBJ2-7; 16 nucleotides align to TRBD2. This CDR3 region has 19 residues. Germline-derived CDR1 and CDR2 are SNHLY and FYNNEI. The DNA of the CDR3 is TGTGCCAGCAGTAGTCGGCCCGGCGGGTTCGGGACTAGCGGGAGGGTAATAAACTTC. Encoded protein: CASSSRPGGFGTSGRVINF.

The sample holds a few counts of this clone. This rearrangement joins TRBV15 to TRBJ1-5; TRBD1 matches 11 bases. The germline V gene encodes CDR1 LNHNV and CDR2 YYDKDF (reference sequence). Trimming took 5 bases from V and 0 from J; bases not matched to a gene: 9. The length of the CDR3 is 18 residues. CDR3 coding DNA: TGTGCCACCAGCCGTCGGGACAGGGGGAGATATAGCAATCAGCCCCAGCATTTT. Protein: CATSRRDRGRYSNQPQHF.

The chain has TRBV2 and TRBJ1-2, with 9 bases matching TRBD1. The CDR3 extends over 15 amino acids. Germline loops: CDR1 SNHLY, CDR2 FYNNEI. The trim removed 8 bases at V and 4 bases at J, leaving 11 bases unmatched. The chain's CDR3 is CASVLEGTGPYGYTF. The CDR3 DNA is TGTGCCAGCGTCCTGGAAGGGACAGGGCCCTATGGCTACACCTTC.